Listed here are 10 T cell receptor beta chains from one sample, sequenced in a study of blood T cells in healthy people across ages. The authors ran a second PCR of roughly 6 to 12 cycles using a sample-barcoded 5' primer and a J-beta primer mix. TCRdb used MiXCR to reprocess the 5' RACE reads, holding one entry per CDR3 protein. The sample lists roughly 700,000 distinct CDR3 sequences, 20% to 30% occurring once. These data were also filed under a second study, of T cells of mothers and their children.

Sequencing was carried out using blood. These receptors were taken from a boy aged 10-17 years in good health.

This clonotype showed up just a few times. The chain is built from TRBV7-9 and TRBJ2-5; 8 bases line up with TRBD1. The DNA matches TRBJ2-1 better at its end, which makes the J call doubtful. Germline V CDR1 and CDR2: SEHNR, FQNEAQ (reference sequence). The CDR3 extends over 13 amino acids. CDR3 nucleotide sequence: TGTGCCAGCAGCGGACAGGGAGGCTATGAGCAGTTCTTC. Residues: CASSGQGGYEQFF.

This clonotype has only a few counts. The chain carries TRBV29-1 and TRBJ2-7; TRBD1 matches at 7 bases. Trimming at V came to 7 bases and at J to 2 bases, leaving 11 bases not matched to a gene. Germline V gene data show CDR1 as SQVTM and CDR2 as ANQGSEA. This CDR3 comprises 14 residues. CDR3 protein: CSADTGTEAYEQYF. The DNA of the CDR3 is TGCAGCGCTGATACCGGGACAGAGGCCTACGAGCAGTACTTC.

This chain links TRBV14 with TRBJ2-1; a possible D gene is TRBD1 (6 bases). V was pared by 1 base and J by 0 bases, with 13 bases between. The CDR3 loop spans 17 amino acids. Per germline, CDR1 SGHDN and CDR2 FVKESK. The CDR3: CASSQGGGQPSYNEQFF. CDR3 in DNA: TGTGCCAGCAGCCAAGGAGGGGGACAACCCTCCTACAATGAGCAGTTCTTC.

This rearrangement joins TRBV7-9 to TRBJ1-1; D uncertain. Trimming pared 1 base from V and 7 bases from J, leaving 13 bases between. The CDR3 extends over 14 amino acids. Germline lookup yields CDR1 SEHNR and CDR2 FQNEAQ (reference sequence). As DNA, the CDR3 is TGTGCCAGCAGCTTAGTCCTCCACACGGATGAAGCTTTCTTT. It codes for CASSLVLHTDEAFF. The variable domain in full, completed from reference TRBV7-9 and TRBJ1-1, reads DTGVSQNPRHKITKRGQNVTFRCDPISEHNRLYWYRQTLGQGPEFLTYFQNEAQLEKSRLLSDRFSAERPKGSFSTLEIQRTEQGDSAMYLCASSLVLHTDEAFFGQGTRLTVV.

DNA for the CDR3: TGCGCCAGCAGCTTGGCCCTAGCGGGCCATAAAGAGACCCAGTACTTC. Its translation: CASSLALAGHKETQYF. The chain employs TRBV5-1 and TRBJ2-5, with 8 nucleotides matching TRBD2. This CDR3 contains 16 residues. V trimming: 0 bases; J trimming: 3 bases; junction bases outside the gene matches: 7. Germline lookup yields CDR1 SGHRS and CDR2 YFSETQ.

This rearrangement joins TRBV20-1 to TRBJ2-7; D is ambiguous. The CDR3 is made up of 13 amino acids. CDR1 DFQATT and CDR2 SNEGSKA come from the germline V gene (reference sequence). V was clipped by 3 bases and J by 0 bases, with 9 bases between them. CDR3 DNA sequence: TGCAGTGCTAGCGGTCAGAACTCCTACGAGCAGTACTTC. This encodes CSASGQNSYEQYF.

This clonotype was seen a handful of times. Compared with germline, one end of the junction differs, possibly owing to a read error. The CDR3 protein is CASSQTGGAEKLFF. The CDR3 region has the DNA TGCGCCAGCAGCCAGACAGGGGGCGCGGAAAAGCTGTTTTTT. The chain joins TRBV4-1 to TRBJ1-4; 10 nucleotides align to TRBD1. The length of the CDR3 is 14 residues. Per the germline V gene, CDR1 is MGHRA and CDR2 is YSYEKL.

J is TRBJ2-5 and V is TRBV5-1; D perhaps matches TRBD1 (5 bases). Germline-derived CDR1 and CDR2 are SGHRS and YFSETQ. The ends were cut back, 5 bases at V and 4 bases at J, with 15 bases in the middle. The CDR3 spans 14 residues. CDR3 loop: CASRPGFSGETQYF. CDR3 nucleotide sequence: TGCGCCAGCAGGCCAGGGTTTAGTGGAGAGACCCAGTACTTC.

The CDR3 sequence is CASSLRDHSYEQYF. The CDR3 DNA reads as TGTGCCAGCAGCCTACGGGACCACTCCTACGAGCAGTACTTC. The V and J genes are TRBV12-3 or TRBV12-4 and TRBJ2-5; D tentatively reads TRBD1 or TRBD2 (5 bases each). TRBJ2-7 explains the end of the DNA better; the J call may be wrong. The CDR3 covers 14 residues.

In its sample, this clonotype was seen a few times. The CDR3 sequence: CSVESGYGYTF. The DNA of the CDR3 is TGCAGCGTTGAATCGGGCTATGGCTACACCTTC. The chain recombines TRBV29-1 with TRBJ1-2; D is uncertain. V was clipped by 2 bases and J by 4 bases, with 5 bases between them. The CDR3 extends over 11 amino acids. In germline, CDR1 is SQVTM, CDR2 ANQGSEA. The entire variable domain, with the rest obtained from reference TRBV29-1 and TRBJ1-2, is as follows: SAVISQKPSRDICQRGTSLTIQCQVDSQVTMMFWYRQQPGQSLTLIATANQGSEATYESGFVIDKFPISRPNLTFSTLTVSNMSPEDSSIYLCSVESGYGYTFGSGTRLTVV.